Listed below are T cell receptor beta chains from one sample, sequenced in a study of Graves' ophthalmopathy and Graves' hyperthyroidism. TCRdb used MiXCR to reprocess the multiplex PCR reads, holding one entry per CDR3 protein. The sample shows 650,000 to 900,000 distinct CDR3 sequences, roughly 41% of them seen only once. Sequenced input: peripheral blood. The receptors shown here come from an adult man with Graves' ophthalmopathy. The CDR3 runs from the conserved cysteine through the conserved F or W. D genes are given only for firm matches. Clone size is stated in some rows and not others, as once, few, many or a class when expanded.

v_call	clone_size	cdr3_length	d_call	j_call	cdr3_nt	cdr3_aa
TRBV7-8	many	12	NA	TRBJ2-7	TGTGCCAGCAGCTTAGTGGGCTACGAGCAGTACTTC	CASSLVGYEQYF
TRBV29-1	NA	12	NA	TRBJ1-1	TGCAGCGTTGAGGATTGGGACACTGAAGCTTTCTTT	CSVEDWDTEAFF
TRBV20-1	few	12	NA	TRBJ1-5	TGCAGTGCTACCTATTATGGACAGCCCCAGCATTTT	CSATYYGQPQHF
TRBV7-9	many	13	TRBD1	TRBJ2-7	TGTGCCAGCAGCCCCCCGGACAGGTCCGAGCAGTACTTC	CASSPPDRSEQYF
TRBV10-3	many	14	NA	TRBJ2-7	TGTGCCAGTCTACCGGGGGCGGATGCCTACGAGCAGTACTTC	CASLPGADAYEQYF
TRBV29-1	NA	13	NA	TRBJ1-6	TGCAGCGTAGACACAGGATGGAATTCACCCCTCCACTTT	CSVDTGWNSPLHF
TRBV5-6	NA	15	NA	TRBJ2-5	TGTGCCAGCAGCCCCCTCCGGTGGGGGAGAGAGACCCAGTACTTC	CASSPLRWGRETQYF
TRBV25-1	NA	14	TRBD1	TRBJ2-2	TGTGCCAGCAGTGCTGACAGGGTTACCGGGGAGCTGTTTTTT	CASSADRVTGELFF
TRBV25-1	once	15	TRBD1	TRBJ1-4	TGTGCCAGCAGCTTAGCGGACACAGGGGATGAAAAACTGTTTTTT	CASSLADTGDEKLFF
TRBV6-5	NA	12	NA	TRBJ1-6	TGTGCCAGCTCGCGTACTTATTCACCCCTCCACTTT	CASSRTYSPLHF
TRBV7-9	few	15	NA	TRBJ1-1	TGTGCCAGCAGTGAGGGGGTTGTGAGGAGCCTTGAAGCTTTCTTT	CASSEGVVRSLEAFF
TRBV7-9	NA	15	TRBD2	TRBJ2-5	TGTGCCAGCAGTTTAAGCGGGAGCACCGGGGAGACCCAGTACTTC	CASSLSGSTGETQYF
TRBV5-8	NA	16	TRBD1	TRBJ2-7	TGTGCCAGCAGCTTTGACGGGACAGGGAGCTCCTACGAGCAGTACTTC	CASSFDGTGSSYEQYF
TRBV7-3	few	15	TRBD2	TRBJ2-7	TGTGCCAGCAGCTTAGCGGGAGGGATCTCCTACGAGCAGTACTTC	CASSLAGGISYEQYF
TRBV15	NA	18	NA	TRBJ2-5	TGTGCCACCAGCAGCCCGGGGGGTGGCAGGGGCGACCAAGAGACCCAGTACTTC	CATSSPGGGRGDQETQYF
TRBV20-1	once	16	NA	TRBJ1-6	TGCAGTGCTAGAGATGCGGGGGCTTCCTATAATTCACCCCTCCACTTT	CSARDAGASYNSPLHF
TRBV20-1	NA	13	NA	TRBJ2-5	TGCAGTGCTAGCGTAGTGGGACAAGAGACCCAGTACTTC	CSASVVGQETQYF
TRBV24-1	many	15	TRBD1	TRBJ1-5	TGTGCCAGCAGTCTGCAGACAGGGGCAAATCAGCCCCAGCATTTT	CASSLQTGANQPQHF
TRBV7-8	NA	17	TRBD2	TRBJ2-5	TGTGCCAGCAGCTCCCCGGGACTAGCGGGAGAAATAGAGACCCAGTACTTC	CASSSPGLAGEIETQYF
TRBV5-1	NA	15	TRBD1	TRBJ2-5	TGCGCCAGCAGCCAAGGGACAGGGCCCCAGGAGACCCAGTACTTC	CASSQGTGPQETQYF
TRBV14	many	16	NA	TRBJ2-7	TGTGCCAGCAGCTCCCGGACGGCGACCGACACCTACGAGCAGTACTTC	CASSSRTATDTYEQYF
TRBV2	NA	17	TRBD2	TRBJ2-5	TGTGCCAGCAGTCGTCTAGCGGGAGTTCTCGGTGGGGAGACCCAGTACTTC	CASSRLAGVLGGETQYF
TRBV7-2	many	15	NA	TRBJ1-6	TGTGCCAGCAGCTTAATCCCAGAAGTTAATTCACCCCTCCACTTT	CASSLIPEVNSPLHF
TRBV20-1	NA	15	NA	TRBJ2-7	TGCAGTGCTAGAGATCTTAGCGGTTCAGGGGACGAGCAGTACTTC	CSARDLSGSGDEQYF
TRBV9	few	14	NA	TRBJ1-6	TGTGCCAGCAGCCCAGTCAGCCAAAGTTCACCCCTCCACTTT	CASSPVSQSSPLHF
TRBV6-6	NA	14	NA	TRBJ2-5	TGTGCCAGCAGTTACTTAAGCGGCCAAGAGACCCAGTACTTC	CASSYLSGQETQYF
TRBV7-6	many	13	NA	TRBJ2-5	TGTGCCAGCAGCTCGGACATCGGGGAGACCCAGTACTTC	CASSSDIGETQYF
TRBV20-1	NA	14	NA	TRBJ1-3	TGCAGTGCTAGAGATATGGGGCCAGGAAACACCATATATTTT	CSARDMGPGNTIYF
TRBV7-9	few	15	TRBD1	TRBJ2-5	TGTGCCAGCAGCCTATCGACAGGGTCCCAAGAGACCCAGTACTTC	CASSLSTGSQETQYF
TRBV15	NA	17	NA	TRBJ2-3	TGTGCCACCAGCAGAGACTTGAGGGGGACACCCGCAGATACGCAGTATTTT	CATSRDLRGTPADTQYF
TRBV14	few	16	TRBD1	TRBJ1-6	TGTGCCAGCAGCCAAGATTTGGGACAGGGGAATTCACCCCTCCACTTT	CASSQDLGQGNSPLHF
TRBV10-3	NA	15	TRBD1	TRBJ2-7	TGTGCCATCAGGGCGGGGGGACAGGGGGCTTACGAGCAGTACTTC	CAIRAGGQGAYEQYF
TRBV10-3	NA	15	NA	TRBJ2-7	TGTGCCATCAGTGAAGCAGGGTTAGGGGTCTACGAGCAGTACTTC	CAISEAGLGVYEQYF
TRBV29-1	NA	12	NA	TRBJ1-3	TGCAGCGTTGGGAGCTCTGGAAACACCATATATTTT	CSVGSSGNTIYF
TRBV7-9	few	11	NA	TRBJ2-2	TGTGCCAGCAGCCGATCCGGGGAGCTGTTTTTT	CASSRSGELFF
TRBV7-2	many	15	NA	TRBJ1-6	TGTGCCAGCAGCTTAGCGCCAGGAGCGAATTCACCCCTCCACTTT	CASSLAPGANSPLHF
TRBV11-2	many	15	TRBD1	TRBJ2-7	TGTGCCAGCAGCCCGGGACAGGGGCAAACCTACGAGCAGTACTTC	CASSPGQGQTYEQYF
TRBV4-2	NA	15	NA	TRBJ1-2	TGTGCCAGCAGCCAAGGAGACACCCATGACTATGGCTACACCTTC	CASSQGDTHDYGYTF
TRBV5-1	many	16	NA	TRBJ2-5	TGCGCCAGCAGCCCAAGGAGGGGGGCCGTGGCGAAGACCCAGTACTTC	CASSPRRGAVAKTQYF
TRBV11-1	NA	14	NA	TRBJ1-6	TGTGCCAGCAGCTCGACAGCCTATAATTCACCCCTCCACTTT	CASSSTAYNSPLHF